The 2 T cell receptor beta chains given below trace back to one sample, sequenced in a study of technical replicates of blood from a handful of donors. Some clones are missing from TCRdb's copy, which holds only in-frame ones; the method was immunoSEQ multiplex PCR. This sample has approximately 76,000 clones, with roughly nine tenths found just once. The sample taken for sequencing was T cells isolated from PBMCs. These receptors were collected from a human donor in good health.

This chain connects TRBV5-1 to TRBJ1-3, with D possibly being TRBD1 (5 bases). Germline CDR1 and CDR2: SGHRS and YFSETQ. Trimming stripped 4 bases from V and 3 bases from J, with 17 bases between. The CDR3 is 16 amino acids. The CDR3 bases are TGCGCCAGCAGCCCCGAAATTGGGACTCATGGAAACACCATATATTTT. Translation: CASSPEIGTHGNTIYF.

The V call is TRBV7-2, the J call TRBJ2-1, with 14 nucleotides matching TRBD2. The CDR3 has 18 amino acids. In germline, CDR1 is SGHTA, CDR2 FQGNSA. The J segment lost 4 bases and the V segment lost 5 bases, leaving 10 bases of the junction unmatched. The CDR3 DNA follows: TGTGCCAGCAGCCCCCACCGCGGGACTAGCGGGGGTTACAATGAGCAGTTCTTC. It is translated as CASSPHRGTSGGYNEQFF.